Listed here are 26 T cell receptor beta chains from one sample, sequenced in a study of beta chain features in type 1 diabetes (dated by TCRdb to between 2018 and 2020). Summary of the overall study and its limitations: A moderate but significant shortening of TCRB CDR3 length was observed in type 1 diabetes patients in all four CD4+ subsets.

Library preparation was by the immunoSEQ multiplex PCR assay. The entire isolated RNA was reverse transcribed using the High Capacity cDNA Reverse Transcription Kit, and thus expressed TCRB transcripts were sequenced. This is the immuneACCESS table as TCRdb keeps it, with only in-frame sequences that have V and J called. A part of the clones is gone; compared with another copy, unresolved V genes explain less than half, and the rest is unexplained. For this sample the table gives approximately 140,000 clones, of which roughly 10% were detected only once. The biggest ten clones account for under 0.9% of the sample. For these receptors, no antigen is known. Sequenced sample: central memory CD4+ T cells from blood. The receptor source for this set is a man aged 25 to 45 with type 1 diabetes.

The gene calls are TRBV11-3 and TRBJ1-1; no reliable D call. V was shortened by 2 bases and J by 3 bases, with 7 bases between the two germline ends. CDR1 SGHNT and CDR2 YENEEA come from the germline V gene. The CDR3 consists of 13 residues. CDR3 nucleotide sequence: TGTGCCAGCAGCTTATCGGAGGACACTGAAGCTTTCTTT. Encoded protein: CASSLSEDTEAFF.

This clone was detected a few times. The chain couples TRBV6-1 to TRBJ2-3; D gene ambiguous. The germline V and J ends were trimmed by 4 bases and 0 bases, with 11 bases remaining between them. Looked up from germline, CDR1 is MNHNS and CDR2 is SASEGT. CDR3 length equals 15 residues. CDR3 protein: CASSVTDPSTDTQYF. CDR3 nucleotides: TGTGCCAGCAGTGTAACTGATCCTAGCACAGATACGCAGTATTTT.

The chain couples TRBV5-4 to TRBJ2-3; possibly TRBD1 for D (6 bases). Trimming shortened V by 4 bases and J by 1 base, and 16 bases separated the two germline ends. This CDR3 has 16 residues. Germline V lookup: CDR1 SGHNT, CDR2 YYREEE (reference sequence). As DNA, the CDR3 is TGTGCCAGCAGCCGTTCAATGGGGGCGGGCACAGATACGCAGTATTTT. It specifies CASSRSMGAGTDTQYF.

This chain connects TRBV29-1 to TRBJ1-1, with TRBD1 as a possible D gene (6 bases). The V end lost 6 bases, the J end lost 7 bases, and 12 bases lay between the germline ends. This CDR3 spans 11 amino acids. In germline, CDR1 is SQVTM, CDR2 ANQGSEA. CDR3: CSVHEGGEAFF. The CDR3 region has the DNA TGCAGCGTGCACGAAGGGGGTGAAGCTTTCTTT.

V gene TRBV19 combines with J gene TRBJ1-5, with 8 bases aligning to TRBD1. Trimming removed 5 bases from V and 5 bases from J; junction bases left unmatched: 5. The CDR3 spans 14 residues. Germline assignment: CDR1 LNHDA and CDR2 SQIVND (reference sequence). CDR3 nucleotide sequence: TGTGCCAGTAGTCCGCGGACAGGGTATCAGCCCCAGCATTTT. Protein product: CASSPRTGYQPQHF. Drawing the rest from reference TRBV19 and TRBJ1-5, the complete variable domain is DGGITQSPKYLFRKEGQNVTLSCEQNLNHDAMYWYRQDPGQGLRLIYYSQIVNDFQKGDIAEGYSVSREKKESFPLTVTSAQKNPTAFYLCASSPRTGYQPQHFGDGTRLSIL.

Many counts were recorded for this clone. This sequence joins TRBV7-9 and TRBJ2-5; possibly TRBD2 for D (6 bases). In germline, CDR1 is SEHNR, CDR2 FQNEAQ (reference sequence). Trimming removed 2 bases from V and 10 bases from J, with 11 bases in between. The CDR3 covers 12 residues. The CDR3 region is CASSLQDGGQYF. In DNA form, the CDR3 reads TGTGCCAGCAGCTTACAGGACGGGGGCCAGTACTTC.

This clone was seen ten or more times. This CDR3 is CATSRDWAAGGETQYF. CDR3 coding DNA: TGTGCCACCAGCAGAGATTGGGCGGCCGGGGGAGAGACCCAGTACTTC. The rearrangement links TRBV15 to TRBJ2-5, with D possibly matching TRBD2 (6 bases). Germline assignment: CDR1 LNHNV and CDR2 YYDKDF (reference sequence). The CDR3 contains 16 residues. V lost 0 bases, J lost 4 bases, and 15 bases lay in between.

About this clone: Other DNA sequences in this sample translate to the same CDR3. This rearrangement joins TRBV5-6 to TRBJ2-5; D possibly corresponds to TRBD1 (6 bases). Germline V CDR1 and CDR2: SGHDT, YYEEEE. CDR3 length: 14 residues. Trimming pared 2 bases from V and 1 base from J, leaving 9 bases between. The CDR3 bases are TGTGCCAGCAGCTTAGGACAGATCCAAGAGACCCAGTACTTC. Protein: CASSLGQIQETQYF.

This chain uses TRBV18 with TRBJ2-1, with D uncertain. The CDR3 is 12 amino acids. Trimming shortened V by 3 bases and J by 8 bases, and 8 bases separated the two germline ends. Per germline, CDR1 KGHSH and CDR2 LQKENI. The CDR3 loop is CASSPQGDEQFF. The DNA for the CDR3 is TGTGCCAGCTCACCCCAAGGAGATGAGCAGTTCTTC. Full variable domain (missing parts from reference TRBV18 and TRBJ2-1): NAGVMQNPRHLVRRRGQEARLRCSPMKGHSHVYWYRQLPEEGLKFMVYLQKENIIDESGMPKERFSAEFPKEGPSILRIQQVVRGDSAAYFCASSPQGDEQFFGPGTRLTVL.

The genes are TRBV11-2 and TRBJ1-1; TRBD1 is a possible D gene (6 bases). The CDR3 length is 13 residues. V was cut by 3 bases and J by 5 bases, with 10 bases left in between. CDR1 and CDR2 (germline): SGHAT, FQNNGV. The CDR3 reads CASSFQGWTEAFF. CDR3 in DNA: TGTGCCAGCAGCTTTCAGGGGTGGACTGAAGCTTTCTTT.

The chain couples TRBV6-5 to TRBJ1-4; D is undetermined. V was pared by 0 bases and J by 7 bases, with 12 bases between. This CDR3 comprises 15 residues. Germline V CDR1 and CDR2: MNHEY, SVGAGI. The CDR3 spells CASSYSMAISEKLFF. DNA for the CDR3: TGTGCCAGCAGTTACTCGATGGCCATCAGTGAAAAACTGTTTTTT.

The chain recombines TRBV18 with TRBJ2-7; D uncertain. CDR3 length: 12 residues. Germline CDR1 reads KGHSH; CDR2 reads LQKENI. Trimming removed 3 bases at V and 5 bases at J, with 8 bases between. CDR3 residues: CASSPQLDEQYF. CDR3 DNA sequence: TGTGCCAGCTCACCTCAACTCGACGAGCAGTACTTC.

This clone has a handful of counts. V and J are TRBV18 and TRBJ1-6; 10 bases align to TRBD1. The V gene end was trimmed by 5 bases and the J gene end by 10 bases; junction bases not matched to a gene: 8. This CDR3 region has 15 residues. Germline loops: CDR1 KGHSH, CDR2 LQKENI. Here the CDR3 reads CASSTAGTGDSPLHF. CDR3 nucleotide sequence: TGTGCCAGCTCAACCGCCGGGACAGGGGACTCACCCCTCCACTTT.

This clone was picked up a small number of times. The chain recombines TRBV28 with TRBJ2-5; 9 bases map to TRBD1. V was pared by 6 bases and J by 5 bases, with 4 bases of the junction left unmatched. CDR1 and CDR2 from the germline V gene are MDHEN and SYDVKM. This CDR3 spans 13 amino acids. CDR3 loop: CASRTGGRETQYF. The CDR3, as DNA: TGTGCCAGCAGGACAGGGGGACGGGAGACCCAGTACTTC.

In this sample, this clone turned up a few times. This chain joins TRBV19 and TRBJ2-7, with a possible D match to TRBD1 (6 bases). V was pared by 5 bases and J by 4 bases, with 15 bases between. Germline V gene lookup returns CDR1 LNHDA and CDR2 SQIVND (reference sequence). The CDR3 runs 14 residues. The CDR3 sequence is CASSRETGLYEQYF. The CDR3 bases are TGTGCCAGTAGTCGAGAGACAGGACTGTACGAGCAGTACTTC. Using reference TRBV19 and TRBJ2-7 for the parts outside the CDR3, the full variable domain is DGGITQSPKYLFRKEGQNVTLSCEQNLNHDAMYWYRQDPGQGLRLIYYSQIVNDFQKGDIAEGYSVSREKKESFPLTVTSAQKNPTAFYLCASSRETGLYEQYFGPGTRLTVT.

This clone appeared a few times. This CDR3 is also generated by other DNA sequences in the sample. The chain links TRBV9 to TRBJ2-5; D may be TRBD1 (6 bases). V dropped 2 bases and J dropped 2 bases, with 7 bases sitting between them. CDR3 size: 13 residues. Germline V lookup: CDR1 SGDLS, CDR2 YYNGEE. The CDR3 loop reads CASSVRGQETQYF. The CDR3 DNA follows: TGTGCCAGCAGCGTGAGGGGGCAAGAGACCCAGTACTTC.

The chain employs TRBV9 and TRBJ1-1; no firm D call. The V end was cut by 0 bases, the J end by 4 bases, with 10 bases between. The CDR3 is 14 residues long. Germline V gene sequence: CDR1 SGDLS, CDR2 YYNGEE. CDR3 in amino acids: CASSVGGSVTEAFF. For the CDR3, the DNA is TGTGCCAGCAGCGTAGGAGGAAGCGTCACTGAAGCTTTCTTT.

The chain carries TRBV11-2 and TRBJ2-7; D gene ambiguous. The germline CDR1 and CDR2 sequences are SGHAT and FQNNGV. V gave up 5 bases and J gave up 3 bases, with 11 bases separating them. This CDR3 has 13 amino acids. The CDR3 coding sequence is TGTGCCAGCAGCCCCCACCTAAACTACGAGCAGTACTTC. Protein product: CASSPHLNYEQYF.

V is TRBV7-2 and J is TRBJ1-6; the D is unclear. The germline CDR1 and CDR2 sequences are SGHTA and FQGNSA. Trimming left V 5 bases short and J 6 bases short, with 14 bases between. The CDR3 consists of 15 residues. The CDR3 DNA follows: TGTGCCAGCAGCCCCCGGGGTGGGAGTAATTCACCCCTCCACTTT. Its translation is CASSPRGGSNSPLHF.

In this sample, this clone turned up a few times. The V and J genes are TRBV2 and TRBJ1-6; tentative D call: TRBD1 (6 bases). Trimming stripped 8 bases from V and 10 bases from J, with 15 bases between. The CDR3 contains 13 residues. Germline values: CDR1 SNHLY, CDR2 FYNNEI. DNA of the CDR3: TGTGCCAGCGCCGGGGGGGCGAACTCACCCCTCCACTTT. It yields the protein CASAGGANSPLHF.

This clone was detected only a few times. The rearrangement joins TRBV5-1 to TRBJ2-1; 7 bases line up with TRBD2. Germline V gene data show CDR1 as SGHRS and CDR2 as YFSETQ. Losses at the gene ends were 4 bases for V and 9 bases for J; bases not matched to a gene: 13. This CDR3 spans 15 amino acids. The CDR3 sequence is CASSRGLEIAPEQFF. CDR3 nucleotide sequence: TGCGCCAGCAGCCGAGGACTAGAGATCGCTCCTGAGCAGTTCTTC. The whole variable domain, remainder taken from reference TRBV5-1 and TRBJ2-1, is KAGVTQTPRYLIKTRGQQVTLSCSPISGHRSVSWYQQTPGQGLQFLFEYFSETQRNKGNFPGRFSGRQFSNSRSEMNVSTLELGDSALYLCASSRGLEIAPEQFFGPGTRLTVL.

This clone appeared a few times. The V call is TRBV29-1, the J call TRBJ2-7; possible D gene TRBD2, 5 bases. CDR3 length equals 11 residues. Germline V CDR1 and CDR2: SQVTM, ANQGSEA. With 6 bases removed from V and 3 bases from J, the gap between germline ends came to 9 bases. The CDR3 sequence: CSVGNNYEQYF. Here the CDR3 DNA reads TGCAGCGTCGGGAATAACTACGAGCAGTACTTC.

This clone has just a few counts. CDR3 DNA: TGTGCCAGCAGCATGACTAGCGGGGGGAACTATTACTACAATGAGCAGTTCTTC. Its protein product is CASSMTSGGNYYYNEQFF. The rearrangement uses TRBV7-2 and TRBJ2-1; the match to TRBD2 covers 13 bases. The CDR3 runs to 18 residues. Germline V CDR1 and CDR2: SGHTA, FQGNSA. With 5 bases clipped from V and 3 bases from J, the junction kept 10 bases outside the gene matches.

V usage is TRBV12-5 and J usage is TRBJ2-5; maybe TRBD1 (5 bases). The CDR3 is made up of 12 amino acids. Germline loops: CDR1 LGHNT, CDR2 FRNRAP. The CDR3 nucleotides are TGTGCCACCACCAGGGACCAAGAGACCCAGTACTTC. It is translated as CATTRDQETQYF.

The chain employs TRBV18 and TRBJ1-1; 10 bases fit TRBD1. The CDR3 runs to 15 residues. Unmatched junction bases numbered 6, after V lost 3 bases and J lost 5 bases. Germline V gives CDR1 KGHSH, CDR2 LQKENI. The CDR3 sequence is CASSPTTGGETEAFF. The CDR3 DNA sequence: TGTGCCAGCTCACCCACGACAGGGGGCGAGACTGAAGCTTTCTTT.

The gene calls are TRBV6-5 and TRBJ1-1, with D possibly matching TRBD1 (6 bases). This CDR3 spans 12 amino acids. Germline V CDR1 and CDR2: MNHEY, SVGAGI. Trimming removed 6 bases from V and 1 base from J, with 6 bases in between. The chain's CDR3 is CASRGGNTEAFF. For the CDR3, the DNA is TGTGCCAGCAGAGGGGGGAACACTGAAGCTTTCTTT.